This T cell receptor (beta chain) was found in a study of CD8+ T cells in alopecia areata. Study observations and caveats: Just one nonresponder means the tie between baseline CD8+ expansion and response stays uncertain. Normal scalp showed lower clonality than lesional scalp, especially alopecia totalis/universalis.

Treatment of the sample: oral pan-JAK inhibitor, 5-10 mg twice daily. Lesional scalp punch biopsies and peripheral blood were collected from alopecia areata patients. A remark on this clone: Its antigen is undetermined.

cDNA serving as the sequencing template came from extracted, reverse transcribed RNA. TCRdb keeps only in-frame clones here, not all; method: immunoSEQ multiplex PCR. The sample lists about 220,000 clones; around three fifths were seen once. The receptor was isolated from a human donor with alopecia areata. This sample comprised CD4+ T cells sorted from blood, obtained at week 4, from a patient treated with tofacitinib.

CDR3 DNA: TGTGCCAGCAGCGTAGCTACGGGGGTGAGGAGTGAGACCCAGTACTTC. Its protein product is CASSVATGVRSETQYF. The V call is TRBV9, the J call TRBJ2-5, with D perhaps matching TRBD2 (6 bases). V lost 0 bases and J 5 bases, leaving 17 bases between the germline ends. The length of the CDR3 is 16 residues. Germline CDR1 and CDR2: SGDLS and YYNGEE.